This T cell receptor beta chain was observed in a study of blood T cell repertoires in COVID-19. Study in general: Samples came from the United States, Italy and Spain, spanning acute and convalescent COVID-19. Sources were T cells, B-cell-depleted T cells, or PBMCs; the material itself was cDNA or gDNA.

Seattle cases were enrolled at active infection and followed longitudinally. Data came from immunoSEQ multiplex PCR; TCRdb stores just in-frame clones and leaves some out. The table includes approximately 79,000 clones, 80% detected once. This CDR3 has 15 residues. Germline trimming cut 5 bases from V and 7 bases from J; bases unmatched to any gene: 9. CDR1 SEHNR and CDR2 FQNEAQ come from the germline V gene (reference sequence). This clonotype originated in a man aged 45-65 years with COVID-19, enrolled during active disease. The chain links TRBV7-9 to TRBJ2-7, with TRBD2 identical over 12 bases. Material: peripheral blood. CDR3 nucleotides: TGTGCCAGCAGCGCCAGACTAGCGGGGGCGGGAGAGCAGTACTTC. Translated: CASSARLAGAGEQYF.